Shown below are 18 T cell receptor beta chains from a single sample sequenced in a study of blood T cell repertoires in COVID-19. Assay: immunoSEQ multiplex PCR; the TCRdb copy retains only in-frame clones and omits some. The repertoire holds about 180,000 clones, 75% to 90% seen once, with roughly 7.5% in the top ten. The sequenced sample consisted of peripheral blood. The source is a woman in her seventies with COVID-19, enrolled during active disease.

This chain links TRBV6-2 or TRBV6-3 with TRBJ2-1; 8 bases are shared with TRBD2. The CDR3 loop spans 14 amino acids. From germline, CDR1 is MNHEY and CDR2 SVGEGT. V trimming: 5 bases; J trimming: 7 bases; junction bases outside the gene matches: 7. The CDR3 protein is CASSVSGAGNEQFF. The DNA for the CDR3 is TGTGCCAGCAGTGTTAGCGGGGCGGGGAATGAGCAGTTCTTC.

The chain employs TRBV7-9 and TRBJ1-2, with D perhaps matching TRBD1 (5 bases). Germline values: CDR1 SEHNR, CDR2 FQNEAQ (reference sequence). The V end lost 5 bases, the J end lost 8 bases, and 24 bases lay between the germline ends. There are 16 residues in the CDR3. CDR3 sequence (DNA): TGTGCCAGCAGCCTCGACCCAGTAGGGGCGGTATACGGCTACACCTTC. Amino acids: CASSLDPVGAVYGYTF.

The V call is TRBV20-1, the J call TRBJ1-6; D is uncertain. V dropped 4 bases and J dropped 9 bases, with 7 bases sitting between them. The CDR3 covers 11 residues. CDR1 DFQATT and CDR2 SNEGSKA come from the germline V gene (reference sequence). The CDR3 region has the DNA TGCAGTGCTAAGGGAGGTTCACCCCTCCACTTT. This translates into CSAKGGSPLHF.

The J gene is TRBJ2-5, the V gene TRBV19; TRBD2 matches at 14 bases. Germline V gene data show CDR1 as LNHDA and CDR2 as SQIVND (reference sequence). Unmatched junction bases numbered 3, after V lost 4 bases and J lost 5 bases. The CDR3 is 15 amino acids. CDR3 DNA sequence: TGTGCCAGTAGTACCTGGACTAGCGGGAGGGAGACCCAGTACTTC. Amino acids: CASSTWTSGRETQYF.

The gene calls are TRBV2 and TRBJ2-7; 12 bases fit TRBD2. From germline, CDR1 is SNHLY and CDR2 FYNNEI. Unmatched junction bases numbered 4, after V lost 6 bases and J lost 1 base. The CDR3 is made up of 15 amino acids. In DNA, the CDR3 is TGTGCCAGCAGCCAGGGACTAGCGGGTTCCTACGAGCAGTACTTC. Encoded protein: CASSQGLAGSYEQYF.

This sequence joins TRBV28 and TRBJ2-3; perhaps TRBD2 as D (5 bases). V lost 3 bases to trimming and J lost 1 base, with 17 bases between them. The CDR3 consists of 17 residues. The germline gives CDR1 MDHEN, CDR2 SYDVKM. CDR3 sequence: CASSLILNSRGTDTQYF. Written as DNA, the CDR3 is TGTGCCAGCAGTTTGATCCTGAACTCGAGGGGCACAGATACGCAGTATTTT.

The J gene is TRBJ2-3, the V gene TRBV4-2; 16 bases match TRBD2. The V gene's germline CDR1 is LGHNA and CDR2 YNFKEQ. The CDR3 loop spans 18 amino acids. The V and J ends lost 4 bases and 4 bases, in that order; junction bases with no gene match: 8. Here the CDR3 reads CASSRGTSGRASADTQYF. CDR3 bases: TGTGCCAGCAGCCGGGGGACTAGCGGGAGGGCCAGCGCAGATACGCAGTATTTT.

The V and J genes are TRBV28 and TRBJ2-4; the D gene is possibly TRBD2 (6 bases). Germline CDR1 MDHEN, CDR2 SYDVKM. The CDR3 consists of 13 residues. Trimming pared 7 bases from V and 8 bases from J, leaving 15 bases between. The CDR3 protein is CASTKSGVDIQYF. CDR3 DNA: TGTGCCAGCACTAAATCGGGGGTAGACATTCAGTACTTC.

This sequence joins TRBV5-1 and TRBJ2-1, with 15 bases aligning to TRBD2. V lost 4 bases and J lost 6; bases outside the gene matches: 8. The CDR3 sequence is 17 residues long. Germline lookup yields CDR1 SGHRS and CDR2 YFSETQ. The CDR3 reads CASSPSGLAGGLNEQFF. CDR3 coding DNA: TGCGCCAGCAGCCCCTCAGGACTAGCGGGAGGGCTCAATGAGCAGTTCTTC.

V gene TRBV12-3 or TRBV12-4 combines with J gene TRBJ2-7; 7 bases are a match to TRBD2. The V segment lost 6 bases and the J segment 11 bases; nucleotides outside the gene matches: 13. The CDR3 contains 13 residues. In DNA, the CDR3 is TGTGCCAGCAGCCCGCGGGGACTACAGGTTGAGTACTTC. It specifies CASSPRGLQVEYF.

The rearrangement joins TRBV6-5 to TRBJ2-5; 7 bases are a match to TRBD1. CDR3 size: 14 residues. Germline assignment: CDR1 MNHEY and CDR2 SVGAGI. V was pared by 6 bases and J by 2 bases, with 6 bases of the junction left unmatched. The CDR3 DNA reads as TGTGCCAGCAGCCAGAGGGGGCCTCAAGAGACCCAGTACTTC. Translation: CASSQRGPQETQYF.

V and J are TRBV30 and TRBJ1-2; D is ambiguous. V lost 2 bases to trimming and J lost 4 bases, with 5 bases between them. Per germline, CDR1 GTSNPN and CDR2 SVGIG (reference sequence). The CDR3 extends over 11 amino acids. This CDR3 reads CAWSHTYGYTF. Written as DNA, the CDR3 is TGTGCCTGGAGTCACACCTATGGCTACACCTTC.

The rearrangement links TRBV18 to TRBJ1-6; TRBD1 agrees at 10 bases. V lost 5 bases to trimming and J lost 8 bases; unmatched junction nucleotides: 3. Germline lookup yields CDR1 KGHSH and CDR2 LQKENI. The CDR3 runs to 14 residues. DNA of the CDR3: TGTGCCAGCTCATCGGACAGGGGGTATTCACCCCTCCACTTT. Translated, it gives CASSSDRGYSPLHF.

The chain combines TRBV7-9 with TRBJ1-5, with 7 positions matching TRBD1. J gave up 3 bases and V 4 bases, and 12 bases lay outside the gene matches. CDR1 is SEHNR, CDR2 FQNEAQ, per germline (reference sequence). CDR3 length: 17 amino acids. DNA for the CDR3: TGTGCCAGCAGCTGGGGTGGGACAGCGGTCCCCAATCAGCCCCAGCATTTT. Protein sequence: CASSWGGTAVPNQPQHF.

The V call is TRBV6-5, the J call TRBJ2-1; TRBD2 aligns across 11 bases. This CDR3 is built from 14 residues. Germline-derived CDR1 and CDR2 are MNHEY and SVGAGI. With 7 bases clipped from V and 4 bases from J, the junction kept 3 bases outside the gene matches. The DNA of the CDR3 is TGTGCCAGCAAAAGACTAGCGGGATACAATGAGCAGTTCTTC. The encoded protein is CASKRLAGYNEQFF.

This chain joins TRBV6-5 and TRBJ1-5; 7 positions match TRBD1. Looked up from germline, CDR1 is MNHEY and CDR2 is SVGAGI. The CDR3 is 14 residues long. V shed 5 bases and J 2 bases; nucleotides not matched to a gene: 3. CDR3 sequence: CASSPDRGNQPQHF. The DNA of the CDR3 is TGTGCCAGCAGTCCTGACAGGGGCAATCAGCCCCAGCATTTT.

This chain connects TRBV11-3 to TRBJ2-1; 7 bases align to TRBD2. Germline CDR1 and CDR2: SGHNT and YENEEA. The CDR3 has 16 amino acids. Unmatched junction bases numbered 13, after V lost 3 bases and J lost 8 bases. The CDR3 bases are TGTGCCAGCAGCTTCGGTCTAGCGGAAAGAGGCGATGAGCAGTTCTTC. Amino acid sequence: CASSFGLAERGDEQFF.

V gene TRBV28 combines with J gene TRBJ2-1; D not resolved. The germline V and J ends were trimmed by 4 bases and 4 bases, with 17 bases remaining between them. The CDR3 totals 16 residues. Germline CDR1 is MDHEN and CDR2 is SYDVKM. The CDR3 region is CASSSSGANQYNEQFF. CDR3 nucleotide sequence: TGTGCCAGCAGTTCCTCTGGAGCGAATCAATACAATGAGCAGTTCTTC.